This T cell receptor beta chain is drawn from a study of molecular identifiers for immune sequencing clone quantification. Per germline, CDR1 SQVTM and CDR2 ANQGSEA. Trimming left V 2 bases short and J 3 bases short, with 13 bases between. CDR3 length: 15 residues. Naive CD8 libraries came from around 18,000 to 910,000 sorted cells with 10%, 30% or 50% RNA. This clonotype was seen many times. Preparation methods for the bulk TCR libraries were those previously described, with listed TCR primers. TCRdb re-derived calls from the PCR reads in MiXCR, one entry per CDR3 protein. The sample yields about 640,000 distinct CDR3 sequences, nearly 20% seen once.

V usage is TRBV29-1 and J usage is TRBJ2-2; possibly TRBD1 or TRBD2 for D (6 bases each). This receptor was taken from a human donor in good health. Some libraries in this study had Jurkat cell RNA spiked in. Sequenced input: naive CD8+ T cells from blood, with Jurkat cell RNA spiked in. The subset here: FACS-sorted CD8+CD4-CCR7+CD45RA+ naive T cells. The CDR3 here is CSVERGDAYTGELFF. The CDR3 DNA reads TGCAGCGTTGAAAGGGGGGACGCTTACACCGGGGAGCTGTTTTTT.